This TCR beta chain was sequenced during a study of PD-1 blockade in classical Hodgkin lymphoma. Study observations and caveats: Newly diagnosed patients reportedly had lower baseline TCR diversity than healthy donors. By C4D1, CD4+ diversity increased significantly, especially in complete responders.

Time point of the sample: cycle 4 day 1 (C4D1), after 6 weeks of nivolumab. Each of the patients experienced relapse following autologous stem cell transplantation, and their brentuximab vedotin exposure differed. Researchers report purifying CD4+ T cells from thawed PBMCs by magnetic negative selection. On this clone itself: Its antigen is undetermined.

Profiling relied on immunoSEQ multiplex PCR, and the TCRdb table lists in-frame clones only, not all of them. This sample yields fewer than 14,000 clones, of which 74% are seen a single time; about 3.5% belongs to the top ten. Germline loops: CDR1 SEHNR, CDR2 FQNEAQ (reference sequence). CDR3 size: 14 residues. Trimming cost V 5 bases and J 4 bases; bases outside gene matches: 5. The sequencing used CD4+ T cells from blood, collected before the fourth cycle of nivolumab. The J gene is TRBJ1-1, the V gene TRBV7-9, with 9 bases fitting TRBD1. This TCR came from a human donor with classical Hodgkin lymphoma. This CDR3 reads CASSTGQGSTEAFF. The CDR3 DNA reads as TGTGCCAGCAGCACGGGACAGGGCAGCACTGAAGCTTTCTTT.